This T cell receptor beta chain was obtained from a study of blood T cell repertoires in COVID-19. Study overall: Collection of acute and convalescent COVID-19 samples took place in the United States, Italy and Spain. T cells, B-cell-depleted T cells, or PBMCs provided the cDNA or gDNA that served as material.

The table lists this clone with a count of one. Authors' methods: From reference gene primer amplification, estimates of nucleated cell counts were derived. Profiling relied on immunoSEQ multiplex PCR, and the TCRdb table lists in-frame clones only, not all of them. Clonal size and the V and J genes are those of that table, whereas D and trimming came from the DNA. This sample has roughly 140,000 clones; approximately 90% occur once, and the top ten carry 15%. This CDR3 has 14 amino acids. Germline lookup yields CDR1 SNHLY and CDR2 FYNNEI. The V end was cut by 5 bases, the J end by 1 base, with 11 bases between.

Sequences were obtained from peripheral blood. The rearrangement uses TRBV2 and TRBJ1-1; tentatively, D is TRBD1 (6 bases). This receptor was taken from a middle-aged woman with acute or convalescent COVID-19. The CDR3 coding sequence is TGTGCCAGCAGTTTAGACAGGAGGAACACTGAAGCTTTCTTT. Its translation: CASSLDRRNTEAFF.